This entry lists 10 T cell receptor beta chains sequenced from one sample in a study of blood T cell repertoires in COVID-19. TCRdb keeps only in-frame clones here, not all; method: immunoSEQ multiplex PCR. The data show roughly 250,000 clones, with 80% to 90% seen just once and 4.3% held by the top ten. The sequencing input was PBMCs or T cells enriched from blood (not recorded which). The receptor source for this set is a woman in her 30s who had recovered from COVID-19.

The V and J genes are TRBV27 and TRBJ1-5, with D hard to call. Per the germline V gene, CDR1 is MNHEY and CDR2 is SMNVEV (reference sequence). This CDR3 is 16 amino acids long. V lost 5 bases and J 1 base, leaving 15 bases between the germline ends. The CDR3 sequence: CASSQSGEWSNQPQHF. DNA for the CDR3: TGTGCCAGCAGTCAAAGCGGGGAATGGAGCAATCAGCCCCAGCATTTT.

To note about this clone: A much larger clone lies a single base off, so this may be a read error. V and J are TRBV7-9 and TRBJ2-3, with D perhaps TRBD1 (6 bases). This CDR3 region has 14 residues. Germline V gene data show CDR1 as SEHNR and CDR2 as FQNEAQ (reference sequence). V was clipped by 4 bases and J by 0 bases, with 8 bases between them. The CDR3 here is CASSSQGSTDTQYF. CDR3 in DNA: TGTGCCAGCAGCTCGCAGGGGAGCACAGATACGCAGTATTTT. The full variable domain, its missing parts supplied by reference TRBV7-9 and TRBJ2-3, is DTGVSQNPRHKITKRGQNVTFRCDPISEHNRLYWYRQTLGQGPEFLTYFQNEAQLEKSRLLSDRFSAERPKGSFSTLEIQRTEQGDSAMYLCASSSQGSTDTQYFGPGTRLTVL.

This chain uses TRBV2 with TRBJ2-5; D remains unclear. Deletions cut 4 bases from V and 5 bases from J, with 5 bases between. CDR3 length: 11 amino acids. Germline CDR1 and CDR2: SNHLY and FYNNEI. The CDR3 region has the DNA TGTGCCAGCAGTGGGCGGGAGACCCAGTACTTC. It codes for CASSGRETQYF.

The chain combines TRBV7-2 with TRBJ1-1, with D uncertain. Germline V gene data show CDR1 as SGHTA and CDR2 as FQGNSA. This CDR3 has 13 residues. Trimming cost V 2 bases and J 1 base, with 5 bases left between them. The CDR3 nucleotides read TGTGCCAGCAGCTTATGGCAGAACACTGAAGCTTTCTTT. This translates into CASSLWQNTEAFF.

The rearrangement links TRBV5-4 to TRBJ2-7; tentative D call: TRBD1 (5 bases). V lost 0 bases and J lost 3, with 10 bases in between. The CDR3 sequence is 14 residues long. The germline V gene has CDR1 SGHNT and CDR2 YYREEE (reference sequence). DNA of the CDR3: TGTGCCAGCAGCTTGGCAGGGAACCTCTACGAGCAGTACTTC. Its translation is CASSLAGNLYEQYF.

The V and J genes are TRBV3-1 (or the pseudogene TRBV3-2) and TRBJ2-5; the D gene is possibly TRBD2 (6 bases). The CDR3 is 16 residues long. Deletions cut 3 bases from V and 5 bases from J, with 19 bases between. The germline CDR1 and CDR2 sequences are LGHDT and YNNKEL (reference sequence). In DNA form, the CDR3 reads TGTGCCAGCAGCCATGCCCCAACGGGGGTCGTGGAGACCCAGTACTTC. Its translation: CASSHAPTGVVETQYF.

The chain recombines TRBV28 with TRBJ1-2; TRBD1 matches 7 bases. Germline V gene data show CDR1 as MDHEN and CDR2 as SYDVKM. The CDR3 covers 15 residues. Unmatched junction bases numbered 14, after V lost 5 bases and J lost 8 bases. The CDR3 sequence is CASSRSVWTGDGYTF. In DNA form, the CDR3 reads TGTGCCAGCAGTAGGAGCGTGTGGACAGGAGACGGCTACACCTTC.

CDR3 protein: CASSDRSQPQHF. For the CDR3, the DNA is TGTGCCAGCAGTGACAGGTCCCAGCCCCAGCATTTT. The chain has TRBV2 and TRBJ1-5, with unresolved D. CDR3 size: 12 residues. V was cut by 3 bases and J by 7 bases, with 7 bases left in between. CDR1 and CDR2 (germline): SNHLY, FYNNEI. Together with reference TRBV2 and TRBJ1-5, the CDR3 gives the full variable domain: EPEVTQTPSHQVTQMGQEVILRCVPISNHLYFYWYRQILGQKVEFLVSFYNNEISEKSEIFDDQFSVERPDGSNFTLKIRSTKLEDSAMYFCASSDRSQPQHFGDGTRLSIL.

V usage is TRBV7-2 and J usage is TRBJ1-5, with TRBD1 as a possible D gene (6 bases). CDR3 length: 15 amino acids. The V end was cut by 0 bases, the J end by 6 bases, with 12 bases between. Germline values: CDR1 SGHTA, CDR2 FQGNSA. This chain's CDR3 is CASSLAHTGFQPQHF. DNA for the CDR3: TGTGCCAGCAGCTTAGCGCATACAGGGTTTCAGCCCCAGCATTTT.

The chain is built from TRBV24-1 and TRBJ2-7; the D is unclear. Trimming took 2 bases from V and 3 from J, leaving 7 bases between them. Looked up from germline, CDR1 is KGHDR and CDR2 is SFDVKD. This CDR3 has 13 residues. The CDR3 bases are TGTGCCACCAGTGATTCGTCAGACTACGAGCAGTACTTC. Amino acid sequence: CATSDSSDYEQYF.